What follows are 2 T cell receptor beta chains derived from one specimen sequenced in a study of neurological immune-mediated disorders. Each CDR3 protein is one row after TCRdb ran MiXCR on the 5' RACE reads. The top ten clones hold around 6% of a sample with under 100,000 distinct CDR3 sequences, roughly 4.5% of them seen once. This sample's time point: longitudinal time-point 3. Material: PBMCs. Receptors originate from a woman aged 60-75 years with multiple sclerosis.

This clonotype was counted at least ten times. V and J are TRBV12-3 or TRBV12-4 and TRBJ1-1, with a possible D match to TRBD1 (6 bases). This CDR3 has 15 residues. V lost 6 bases, J lost 0 bases, and 14 bases lay in between. CDR3 in DNA: TGTGCCAGCAGCCATCAGGGGACTCTGAACACTGAAGCTTTCTTT. It yields the protein CASSHQGTLNTEAFF.

In its sample, this clonotype was seen many times. An end of the junction differs from the germline gene, which may be a read error. The V and J genes are TRBV29-1 and TRBJ2-3; weak D call: TRBD1 (5 bases). The V gene's germline CDR1 is SQVTM and CDR2 ANQGSEA. The CDR3 totals 11 residues. This chain's CDR3 is CSVEGAVSQYF. For the CDR3, the DNA is TGCAGCGTCGAAGGGGCGGTCTCGCAGTATTTT.